The 11 T cell receptor beta chains in this list originate from one sample, sequenced in a study of blood T cell repertoires in COVID-19. The protocol was immunoSEQ multiplex PCR, while the TCRdb copy is restricted to in-frame clones and leaves out a portion. Here the sample spans some 16,000 clones, more than 75% being singletons. Sample: peripheral blood. Receptors originate from a human donor in a cohort sampled during active COVID-19.

The rearrangement joins TRBV4-1 to TRBJ1-1; D remains ambiguous. Germline V gene lookup returns CDR1 MGHRA and CDR2 YSYEKL. The CDR3 covers 17 residues. Trimming shortened V by 3 bases and J by 3 bases, and 20 bases separated the two germline ends. CDR3 protein: CASSQGSKTWWDTEAFF. As DNA, the CDR3 is TGCGCCAGCAGCCAGGGTTCAAAGACTTGGTGGGACACTGAAGCTTTCTTT.

The rearrangement links TRBV7-3 to TRBJ1-6; a weak D match, TRBD1 (6 bases). CDR1 is SGHTA, CDR2 FQGTGA, per germline. V shed 8 bases and J shed 6 bases, with 20 bases lying between them. The CDR3 is 16 amino acids. The CDR3: CASSFGGQGGNSPLHF. The CDR3 bases are TGTGCCAGCTCCTTCGGGGGGCAGGGTGGTAATTCACCCCTCCACTTT.

The V gene is TRBV20-1, the J gene TRBJ2-5; 8 bases are a match to TRBD1. Germline V gene lookup returns CDR1 DFQATT and CDR2 SNEGSKA (reference sequence). The trim removed 3 bases at V and 5 bases at J, leaving 8 bases unmatched. This CDR3 has 14 residues. This CDR3 is CSASAPTGVETQYF. CDR3 coding DNA: TGCAGTGCTAGTGCGCCGACAGGGGTCGAGACCCAGTACTTC.

The chain links TRBV7-2 to TRBJ1-6, with D tentatively TRBD1 (5 bases). Germline V gene lookup returns CDR1 SGHTA and CDR2 FQGNSA. V was trimmed by 5 bases and J by 10 bases, leaving 18 bases between them. The CDR3 contains 15 residues. The DNA of the CDR3 is TGTGCCAGCAGCCAGACATGGCAGGGTGACTCACCCCTCCACTTT. Protein product: CASSQTWQGDSPLHF.

The CDR3 reads CASSGNSGNTIYF. The DNA of the CDR3 is TGTGCCAGCTCAGGGAACTCTGGAAACACCATATATTTT. This rearrangement joins TRBV9 to TRBJ1-3; tentatively, D is TRBD1 (5 bases). The CDR3 consists of 13 residues. The V end lost 7 bases, the J end lost 0 bases, and 8 bases lay between the germline ends. The germline V gene has CDR1 SGDLS and CDR2 YYNGEE. Full variable domain (remainder filled in from reference TRBV9 and TRBJ1-3): DSGVTQTPKHLITATGQRVTLRCSPRSGDLSVYWYQQSLDQGLQFLIQYYNGEERAKGNILERFSAQQFPDLHSELNLSSLELGDSALYFCASSGNSGNTIYFGEGSWLTVV.

V is TRBV4-3 and J is TRBJ2-3, with TRBD2 matching over 10 bases. J lost 3 bases, V lost 2 bases, and 11 bases had no gene match. The CDR3 length is 18 residues. In germline, CDR1 is LGHNA, CDR2 YSLEER. The CDR3 is CASSQFTSGTYRTDTQYF. The CDR3 coding sequence is TGCGCCAGCAGCCAATTCACTAGCGGGACATACCGGACAGATACGCAGTATTTT.

V gene TRBV7-9 combines with J gene TRBJ1-2, with 7 bases matching TRBD1. The CDR3 is 12 amino acids. Looked up from germline, CDR1 is SEHNR and CDR2 is FQNEAQ (reference sequence). Unmatched junction bases numbered 2, after V lost 5 bases and J lost 5 bases. CDR3 sequence: CASSPQGYGYTF. CDR3 in DNA: TGTGCCAGCAGCCCACAGGGGTATGGCTACACCTTC.

This clone came up a few times. CDR3 loop: CASSPGDRPNYGYTF. In DNA form, the CDR3 reads TGTGCCAGCAGTCCCGGGGACAGACCTAACTATGGCTACACCTTC. This chain links TRBV27 with TRBJ1-2; the match to TRBD1 covers 7 bases. The germline CDR1 and CDR2 sequences are MNHEY and SMNVEV (reference sequence). V shed 5 bases, J shed 0 bases, and the junction held 6 bases outside the gene matches. The length of the CDR3 is 15 residues.

The chain carries TRBV21-1 and TRBJ1-6; the DNA was not used to check the table's D call, TRBD1. TRBV21-1 has pseudogene status. The CDR3 is made up of 16 amino acids. CDR3 in DNA: TGTGCCAGCACTAAAAAGAGGGGGTTGTATAATTCACCCCTCCACTTT. Translating gives CASTKKRGLYNSPLHF.

CDR3 in DNA: TGTGCCAGTAGTACAATAACAGGGGGCACTGAAGCTTTCTTT. Encoded protein: CASSTITGGTEAFF. The J gene is TRBJ1-1, the V gene TRBV19, with TRBD1 matching 8 bases. Germline-derived CDR1 and CDR2 are LNHDA and SQIVND (reference sequence). V trimming: 4 bases; J trimming: 4 bases; junction bases outside the gene matches: 5. The length of the CDR3 is 14 residues.

A single count supports this clone. The chain's CDR3 is CASSTSGGAGEQYF. The CDR3 coding sequence is TGCGCCAGCAGCACCAGCGGGGGGGCCGGCGAGCAGTACTTC. The rearrangement joins TRBV5-1 to TRBJ2-7, with 10 bases aligning to TRBD2. Germline V lookup: CDR1 SGHRS, CDR2 YFSETQ. Trimming cost V 4 bases and J 6 bases; bases outside gene matches: 7. CDR3 length: 14 amino acids.